This T cell receptor (beta chain) was observed in a study of CD8+CD57+ T cells in acquired aplastic anemia. Study-level findings and limits: Approximately 27 CD8+ CDR3 sequences occurred in both the patients and the controls. Controls and patients did not differ significantly in CD8+ Simpson's diversity.

The germline V and J ends were trimmed by 2 bases and 0 bases, with 9 bases remaining between them. From germline, CDR1 is SGHKS and CDR2 YYEKEE (reference sequence). This CDR3 has 15 amino acids. About this clonotype: Antigen: not known.

Genomic DNA templated the TCR beta VDJ and CDR3 profiling. TCRdb recomputed calls from the reads with MiXCR, one row per CDR3 protein. The data contain 150,000 to 200,000 distinct CDR3 sequences, 64% of them singletons. This TCR was sampled from a human donor with severe aplastic anemia or a healthy control (not recorded which). Material for sequencing was sorted CD4+, CD8+, or CD8+CD57+ T cells (not recorded which) from PBMCs. The chain joins TRBV5-5 to TRBJ1-5; D call uncertain. DNA of the CDR3: TGTGCCAGCAGCTTACACCCCAATAGCAATCAGCCCCAGCATTTT. Translating gives CASSLHPNSNQPQHF.